A selection of T cell receptor beta chains follows, all from one sample in a study of cytomegalovirus exposure and HLA in healthy donors. Produced via immunoSEQ multiplex PCR; TCRdb's table is partial and in-frame only. The table for this sample gives about 160,000 clones. Specimen: PBMCs. Source of these receptors: a man aged 30 to 39 in good health and CMV-seronegative. Both conserved end residues are part of each CDR3.

CASSRDGAGGYEQYF | TRBJ2-7 | TRBV6-1
CASSPDGGRSDTEAFF | TRBJ1-1 | TRBV5-1
CASRDAGGNYGYTF | TRBJ1-2 | TRBV27
CASSYYTTDIYEQYF | TRBJ2-7 | TRBV6-5
CASSMNLLTPGYTF | TRBJ1-2 | TRBV5-1
CASRTGDTEAFF | TRBJ1-1 | TRBV19
CASSPQTSSVYEQYF | . | TRBV5-1
CASSPGGPTEAFF | TRBJ1-1 | TRBV5-1
CASSSRGSSYNEQFF | TRBJ2-1 | TRBV7-7
CASSGDRSSYEQYF | TRBJ2-7 | TRBV7-9
CASSGPSSGESYNEQFF | TRBJ2-1 | TRBV25-1
CASSSTAGLAGNEQYF | TRBJ2-7 | TRBV7-8
CASSPTHRQPQHF | TRBJ1-5 | TRBV5-8
CASSRTGTSGRPLMHEQYF | TRBJ2-7 | TRBV5-5
CASRLDSSIPYEQYF | TRBJ2-7 | TRBV2
CASSSGQQETQYF | TRBJ2-5 | TRBV28
CASSSLDRTLTGELFF | TRBJ2-2 | TRBV11-3
CASSEGTSGRNEQFF | TRBJ2-1 | TRBV7-2
CASSATGDEQYF | TRBJ2-7 | TRBV6-1
CASSERGLAGEYTGELFF | TRBJ2-2 | TRBV10-1
CASSIDGLSTLNTEAFF | TRBJ1-1 | TRBV19
CASTLGGSGTEAFF | TRBJ1-1 | TRBV6-5
CASSELQGADGYTF | TRBJ1-2 | TRBV6-1
CASSLRRLAGDTQYF | TRBJ2-3 | TRBV7-9
CASSVRNQPQHF | TRBJ1-5 | TRBV28
CASSLREGRGEQYF | TRBJ2-7 | TRBV5-1
CASSRGLAFPSSYNEQFF | TRBJ2-1 | TRBV5-1
CASSNQGDTEAFF | TRBJ1-1 | TRBV7-8